The 21 T cell receptor beta chains reported below all come from one sample, sequenced in a study of T cells in women clearing cervical HPV infection. Profiling relied on immunoSEQ multiplex PCR, and the TCRdb table lists in-frame clones only, not all of them. The sample data list about 23,000 clones. The material sequenced was blood buffy coat. The receptors stem from a woman between 18 and 70 years old with a cervical HPV16 infection that either progressed to CIN3+ or cleared (not recorded which).

In regard to this clone: The DNA ends 3 residues before the CDR3 does, and the rest of the CDR3 is filled in from the germline J gene. This chain joins TRBV5-6 and TRBJ1-6; 7 bases match TRBD1. This CDR3 contains 13 residues. Trimming cost V 6 bases and J 8 bases; bases outside gene matches: 5. Per germline, CDR1 SGHDT and CDR2 YYEEEE. The CDR3 sequence: CASTDREDSPLHF. Incomplete CDR3 DNA: TGTGCCAGCACCGACAGGGAAGATTCACCC.

The DNA read from the CDR3 is TGTGCCTGGAGTGTAGGGGCTAGCGCCTTCTACAATGAG. Protein: CAWSVGASAFYNE. The entire CDR3 reads CAWSVGASAFYNEQFF. The chain employs TRBV30 and TRBJ2-1; D might be TRBD2 (6 bases). The CDR3 extends 3 residues past the end of the read, so its final part is completed from the germline J gene. Trimming left V 0 bases short and J 3 bases short, with 15 bases between. In germline, CDR1 is GTSNPN, CDR2 SVGIG (reference sequence). The CDR3 contains 16 residues.

On this clone: The read is 3 residues too short to cover the CDR3 end, so that end is filled in from the germline J gene. The rearrangement links TRBV29-1 to TRBJ2-3, with a weak D call TRBD1 (6 bases). The CDR3 totals 13 residues. CDR1 and CDR2 from the germline V gene are SQVTM and ANQGSEA. The CDR3 is CSVDGGGQETQYF. The CDR3 bases that were read are TGCAGCGTTGATGGGGGCGGGCAAGAGACG.

Regarding this clone: The sequence runs out 3 residues before the end of the CDR3; the remainder is reconstructed from the germline J gene. V usage is TRBV20-1 and J usage is TRBJ1-2; no firm D call. Looked up from germline, CDR1 is DFQATT and CDR2 is SNEGSKA (reference sequence). The CDR3 has 16 amino acids. CDR3 region: CSARKRLAGEYSDYTF. The CDR3 DNA, read in part, is TGCAGTGCTAGGAAACGACTAGCGGGAGAGTATAGTGAC.

Concerning this clone itself: The missing CDR3 end, 3 residues past where the read stops, is filled in from the germline J gene. J is TRBJ2-5 and V is TRBV10-1; 8 bases align to TRBD2. The CDR3 runs 14 residues. Germline V gives CDR1 WNHNN, CDR2 SYGVQD (reference sequence). The junction had 10 bases not matched to a gene; V was cut back by 6 bases and J by 7 bases. The sequenced CDR3 bases are TGCGCCAGCAGCGATCCGGGACTAGAGGGGACC. It translates to CASSDPGLEGT. The CDR3 reads in full as CASSDPGLEGTQYF.

Concerning this clone itself: The CDR3 end falls 3 residues outside the read, so it is completed with the germline J gene. The V and J genes are TRBV27 and TRBJ1-1; D not certain. The CDR3 consists of 14 residues. Per germline, CDR1 MNHEY and CDR2 SMNVEV (reference sequence). Trimming cost V 3 bases and J 0 bases, with 8 bases left between them. The chain's CDR3 is CASSFKALNTEAFF. CDR3 bases read: TGTGCCAGCAGTTTCAAGGCCTTGAACACTGAA.

With regard to this clone: Coverage ceases 3 residues before the CDR3 finishes, and the germline J gene fills in the end. The V call is TRBV19, the J call TRBJ1-5; D is undetermined. The CDR3 is 14 residues long. The germline V and J ends were trimmed by 2 bases and 1 base, with 6 bases remaining between them. The germline V gene encodes CDR1 LNHDA and CDR2 SQIVND (reference sequence). Partial CDR3 DNA: TGTGCCAGTAGTATATCGCGGAGCAATCAGCCC. This encodes CASSISRSNQP. The CDR3 reads in full as CASSISRSNQPQHF.

In regard to this clone: Read data end 3 residues before the CDR3 end; the end is taken from the germline J gene. The gene calls are TRBV19 and TRBJ2-3, with 9 bases matching TRBD2. Looked up from germline, CDR1 is LNHDA and CDR2 is SQIVND (reference sequence). The CDR3 contains 14 residues. The V segment lost 7 bases and the J segment 5 bases; nucleotides outside the gene matches: 7. CDR3 region: CASIDSGRGDTQYF. CDR3 bases read: TGTGCCAGTATCGATAGCGGGAGAGGAGATACG.

In regard to this clone: The read ends 3 residues shy of where the CDR3 ends; the end is completed using the germline J gene. This chain links TRBV6-2 or TRBV6-3 with TRBJ2-1, with 7 positions matching TRBD2. CDR3 length: 14 amino acids. V gave up 7 bases and J gave up 7 bases; unmatched junction bases: 10. Germline lookup yields CDR1 MNHEY and CDR2 SVGEGT. CDR3 amino acids: CASKSGTPLNEQFF. Incomplete CDR3 DNA: TGTGCCAGCAAAAGCGGGACCCCGTTGAATGAG.

On this clone: The CDR3 is cut off 3 residues early in the read; its end comes from the germline J gene. This chain uses TRBV2 with TRBJ2-2; weak D call: TRBD2 (5 bases). CDR1 is SNHLY, CDR2 FYNNEI, per germline. The CDR3 sequence is 13 residues long. Here the CDR3 reads CASFTEGNEKLFF. The sequenced CDR3 bases are TGTGCCAGCTTTACAGAGGGTAATGAAAAG.

As regards this clone: The sequence runs out 3 residues before the end of the CDR3; the remainder is reconstructed from the germline J gene. V usage is TRBV20-1 and J usage is TRBJ2-6; D unresolved. The V and J ends lost 3 bases and 2 bases respectively, with 5 bases between them. The CDR3 totals 13 residues. Germline CDR1 and CDR2: DFQATT and SNEGSKA (reference sequence). The CDR3 here is CSASPTGANVLTF. The CDR3 DNA, read in part, is TGCAGTGCTAGCCCCACTGGGGCCAACGTC.

A note on this clone: The observed sequence ends 3 residues before the CDR3 terminus, with the missing tail filled in from the germline J gene. V is TRBV19 and J is TRBJ2-3, with TRBD1 matching 7 bases. The J segment lost 2 bases and the V segment lost 1 base, leaving 3 bases of the junction unmatched. Looked up from germline, CDR1 is LNHDA and CDR2 is SQIVND (reference sequence). The CDR3 is 15 residues long. CDR3: CASSIGGGDTDTQYF. The CDR3 DNA, read in part, is TGTGCCAGTAGTATAGGAGGGGGCGACACAGATACG. The entire variable domain, with the rest obtained from reference TRBV19 and TRBJ2-3, is as follows: DGGITQSPKYLFRKEGQNVTLSCEQNLNHDAMYWYRQDPGQGLRLIYYSQIVNDFQKGDIAEGYSVSREKKESFPLTVTSAQKNPTAFYLCASSIGGGDTDTQYFGPGTRLTVL.

As for this clone: The read finishes 3 residues shy of the CDR3 end, and the germline J gene is used to complete it. This chain joins TRBV15 and TRBJ2-1, with TRBD2 matching over 7 bases. J was trimmed by 4 bases and V by 8 bases; bases with no gene match: 11. The CDR3 covers 15 residues. CDR1 is LNHNV, CDR2 YYDKDF, per germline (reference sequence). CDR3 sequence: CATVSGLVLYNEQFF. The part of the CDR3 DNA that was read is TGTGCCACCGTTAGTGGACTAGTGCTATACAATGAG.

With respect to this clone: The read terminates 3 residues ahead of where the CDR3 ends, so the germline J gene completes it. The J gene is TRBJ2-3, the V gene TRBV18; D unresolved. Trimming stripped 0 bases from V and 2 bases from J, with 9 bases between. CDR1 and CDR2 from the germline V gene are KGHSH and LQKENI. This CDR3 contains 15 residues. This CDR3 reads CASSPPSFSTDTQYF. The CDR3 DNA, read in part, is TGTGCCAGCTCACCACCGAGCTTCTCCACAGATACG. The full variable domain, with the rest looked up from reference TRBV18 and TRBJ2-3, is NAGVMQNPRHLVRRRGQEARLRCSPMKGHSHVYWYRQLPEEGLKFMVYLQKENIIDESGMPKERFSAEFPKEGPSILRIQQVVRGDSAAYFCASSPPSFSTDTQYFGPGTRLTVL.

A remark on this clone: Sequencing ends 3 residues short of the CDR3 end; the germline J gene provides the rest. This chain connects TRBV10-1 to TRBJ2-2; TRBD1 matches 8 bases. The CDR3 has 17 amino acids. The V gene end was trimmed by 6 bases and the J gene end by 4 bases; junction bases not matched to a gene: 13. The germline CDR1 and CDR2 sequences are WNHNN and SYGVQD (reference sequence). CDR3 bases read: TGCGCCAGCAGCGCTACCGGACAGGGAGGAACCACCGGGGAG. Translation: CASSATGQGGTTGE. The full CDR3 protein is CASSATGQGGTTGELFF.

About this clone: The CDR3 goes on 3 residues after the read ends, and that part is filled in from the germline J gene. This rearrangement joins TRBV6-2 or TRBV6-3 to TRBJ2-4; D might be TRBD2 (5 bases). CDR3 length: 12 residues. Germline V gene data show CDR1 as MNHEY and CDR2 as SVGEGT. The CDR3 bases that were read are TGTGCCAGCAGTGGGGTCGGGGAGACT. Encoded protein: CASSGVGET. The full CDR3 is CASSGVGETQYF.

A note on this clone: The sequence runs out 3 residues before the end of the CDR3; the remainder is reconstructed from the germline J gene. The genes are TRBV6-2 or TRBV6-3 and TRBJ2-1; no definite D call. Germline V gene data show CDR1 as MNHEY and CDR2 as SVGEGT. Trimming left V 5 bases short and J 9 bases short, with 8 bases between. This CDR3 contains 11 residues. CDR3 protein: CASSLGVEQFF. The covered CDR3 bases are TGTGCCAGCAGTCTAGGTGTTGAG.

Turning to this clone: The read finishes 3 residues shy of the CDR3 end, and the germline J gene is used to complete it. The chain links TRBV5-1 to TRBJ1-1, with D possibly matching TRBD1 (5 bases). This CDR3 is 15 amino acids long. V lost 5 bases and J 1 base, leaving 15 bases between the germline ends. From germline, CDR1 is SGHRS and CDR2 YFSETQ. Incomplete CDR3 DNA: TGCGCCAGCAGGGGGGGGGTGGGCGAGAACACTGAA. It yields the protein CASRGGVGENTE. The complete CDR3 reads CASRGGVGENTEAFF. Drawing the rest from reference TRBV5-1 and TRBJ1-1, the complete variable domain is KAGVTQTPRYLIKTRGQQVTLSCSPISGHRSVSWYQQTPGQGLQFLFEYFSETQRNKGNFPGRFSGRQFSNSRSEMNVSTLELGDSALYLCASRGGVGENTEAFFGQGTRLTVV.

As for this clone: Different DNA sequences within this sample yield the same CDR3. CDR3: CASSQQGAGNTIYF. CDR3 bases read: TGTGCCAGCAGCCAACAGGGGGCTGGAAACACC. The chain has TRBV7-9 and TRBJ1-3; 8 nucleotides match TRBD1. The read halts 3 residues ahead of the CDR3 end, with the missing end drawn from the germline J gene. The CDR3 is made up of 14 amino acids. Germline V gene data show CDR1 as SEHNR and CDR2 as FQNEAQ (reference sequence). V gave up 5 bases and J gave up 2 bases; unmatched junction bases: 2.

The CDR3 sequence is CASSPIQGNTEAFF. The part of the CDR3 DNA that was read is TGTGCCAGCAGCCCGATACAGGGGAACACTGAA. This chain uses TRBV7-8 with TRBJ1-1, with a weak D call TRBD1 (6 bases). Coverage ceases 3 residues before the CDR3 finishes, and the germline J gene fills in the end. Per the germline V gene, CDR1 is SGHVS and CDR2 is FQNEAQ. V lost 5 bases and J lost 1, with 11 bases in between. The CDR3 contains 14 residues.

Worth noting for this clone: The DNA ends 3 residues before the CDR3 does, and the rest of the CDR3 is filled in from the germline J gene. This chain links TRBV5-6 with TRBJ1-1; no definite D call. The CDR3 runs 11 residues. Germline V CDR1 and CDR2: SGHDT, YYEEEE. Deletions cut 3 bases from V and 7 bases from J, with 7 bases between. The DNA read from the CDR3 is TGTGCCAGCAGCTCCGAGGTTGAA. Translation: CASSSEVE. The full CDR3 is CASSSEVEAFF.